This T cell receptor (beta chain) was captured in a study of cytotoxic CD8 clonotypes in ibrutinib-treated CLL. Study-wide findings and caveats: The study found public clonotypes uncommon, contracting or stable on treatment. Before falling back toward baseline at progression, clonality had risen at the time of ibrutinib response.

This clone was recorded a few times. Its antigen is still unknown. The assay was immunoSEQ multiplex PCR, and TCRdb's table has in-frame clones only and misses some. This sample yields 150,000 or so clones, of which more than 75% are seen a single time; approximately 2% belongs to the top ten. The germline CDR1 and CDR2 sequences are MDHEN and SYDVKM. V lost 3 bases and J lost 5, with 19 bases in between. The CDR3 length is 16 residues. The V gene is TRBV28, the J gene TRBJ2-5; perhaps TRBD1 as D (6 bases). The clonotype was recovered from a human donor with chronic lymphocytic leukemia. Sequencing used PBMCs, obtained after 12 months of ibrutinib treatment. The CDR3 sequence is CASSFLETGVQETQYF. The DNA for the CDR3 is TGTGCCAGCAGTTTTCTTGAGACAGGAGTCCAGGAGACCCAGTACTTC.